A single sample gave rise to the 29 T cell receptor beta chains below, sequenced in a study of cytomegalovirus exposure and HLA in healthy donors. The study ran its PCR with 60 Vbeta and 13 Jbeta primers. Produced via immunoSEQ multiplex PCR; TCRdb's table is partial and in-frame only. There are 160,000 or so clones in the sample; around 81% occur only once, and around 5.7% lies in the top ten. Sequences were obtained from PBMCs. These receptors came from a man aged 35 to 55 in good health and CMV-seronegative.

The chain joins TRBV11-2 to TRBJ2-7, with D possibly TRBD2 on 7 matching bases. This CDR3 is built from 15 residues. The V gene lost 3 bases and the J gene lost 4 bases, with 16 bases spanning the gap. Germline assignment: CDR1 SGHAT and CDR2 FQNNGV. The CDR3, as DNA: TGTGCCAGCAGCTTTGAAGGGGGGGCCCCATACGAGCAGTACTTC. This translates into CASSFEGGAPYEQYF.

This rearrangement joins TRBV11-2 to TRBJ2-5; TRBD1 agrees at 8 bases. CDR3 size: 15 residues. J lost 5 bases, V lost 0 bases, and 5 bases had no gene match. Per the germline V gene, CDR1 is SGHAT and CDR2 is FQNNGV. CDR3 residues: CASSLDQGAVETQYF. CDR3 DNA sequence: TGTGCCAGCAGCTTAGATCAGGGGGCGGTGGAGACCCAGTACTTC.

The chain carries TRBV19 and TRBJ1-5, with 8 bases lining up with TRBD1. Germline CDR1 reads LNHDA; CDR2 reads SQIVND (reference sequence). The CDR3 has 14 amino acids. The junction had 6 bases not matched to a gene; V was cut back by 4 bases and J by 7 bases. The CDR3 is CASSTQGAGQPQHF. CDR3 in DNA: TGTGCCAGTAGTACGCAGGGGGCTGGGCAGCCCCAGCATTTT.

The count of this clone is one. The chain uses TRBV2 and TRBJ2-3; 14 bases agree with TRBD2. The trim removed 9 bases at V and 6 bases at J, leaving 5 bases unmatched. Germline V CDR1 and CDR2: SNHLY, FYNNEI. CDR3 size: 14 residues. Here the CDR3 reads CARDRTSGRDTQYF. The DNA for the CDR3 is TGTGCCAGAGACCGGACTAGCGGGAGGGATACGCAGTATTTT.

A remark on this clone: Other DNA sequences in the sample encode the same CDR3. This sequence joins TRBV7-2 and TRBJ2-3; 9 bases are shared with TRBD2. The CDR3 length is 14 residues. CDR1 and CDR2 from the germline V gene are SGHTA and FQGNSA. V lost 2 bases, J lost 6 bases, and 3 bases stayed unmatched. As DNA, the CDR3 is TGTGCCAGCAGCTTACTAGCGGGAACTGATACGCAGTATTTT. It codes for CASSLLAGTDTQYF.

The chain links TRBV7-2 to TRBJ2-1; D may be TRBD1 (5 bases). The V end lost 5 bases, the J end lost 4 bases, and 12 bases lay between the germline ends. There are 14 residues in the CDR3. Per the germline V gene, CDR1 is SGHTA and CDR2 is FQGNSA. This CDR3 is CASSSRRGYNEQFF. For the CDR3, the DNA is TGTGCCAGCAGCAGCAGAAGGGGATACAATGAGCAGTTCTTC.

V is TRBV7-3 and J is TRBJ1-1, with 7 nucleotides matching TRBD1. CDR3 length: 15 amino acids. Germline V gene lookup returns CDR1 SGHTA and CDR2 FQGTGA. V shed 2 bases and J 1 base; nucleotides not matched to a gene: 4. The CDR3 sequence: CASSLQGVKNTEAFF. The CDR3 coding sequence is TGTGCCAGCAGCTTACAGGGGGTGAAGAACACTGAAGCTTTCTTT.

The rearrangement uses TRBV4-1 and TRBJ1-2; possibly TRBD1 for D (5 bases). This CDR3 has 14 residues. From germline, CDR1 is MGHRA and CDR2 YSYEKL. Trimming removed 0 bases from V and 2 bases from J, with 7 bases in between. CDR3 amino acids: CASSQEGPNYGYTF. The CDR3 DNA reads TGCGCCAGCAGCCAAGAGGGGCCCAACTATGGCTACACCTTC.

The chain joins TRBV27 to TRBJ2-1, with D perhaps matching TRBD2 (6 bases). V gave up 4 bases and J gave up 3 bases, with 13 bases separating them. The CDR3 is 15 amino acids. Looked up from germline, CDR1 is MNHEY and CDR2 is SMNVEV (reference sequence). CDR3 region: CASSSELASYNEQFF. The CDR3 coding sequence is TGTGCCAGCAGTTCGGAGCTAGCGAGCTACAATGAGCAGTTCTTC.

The chain has TRBV9 and TRBJ2-1, with TRBD2 matching over 7 bases. This CDR3 region has 16 residues. Germline-derived CDR1 and CDR2 are SGDLS and YYNGEE. The J segment lost 4 bases and the V segment lost 3 bases, leaving 10 bases of the junction unmatched. The CDR3 DNA reads TGTGCCAGCAGCGGAGGAGGGAGGGGAGATTACAATGAGCAGTTCTTC. This translates into CASSGGGRGDYNEQFF.

This chain joins TRBV7-8 and TRBJ2-5; no firm D call. Trimming left V 8 bases short and J 2 bases short, with 15 bases between. Germline assignment: CDR1 SGHVS and CDR2 FQNEAQ. There are 14 residues in the CDR3. CDR3 nucleotides: TGTGCCAGCCTCCCCGGCAGGCGACAAGAGACCCAGTACTTC. The encoded protein is CASLPGRRQETQYF. Supplemented by reference TRBV7-8 and TRBJ2-5, the full variable domain reads GAGVSQSPRYKVAKRGQDVALRCDPISGHVSLFWYQQALGQGPEFLTYFQNEAQLDKSGLPSDRFFAERPEGSVSTLKIQRTQQEDSAVYLCASLPGRRQETQYFGPGTRLLVL.

The CDR3 loop is CASRDYGRGHSPLHF. As DNA, the CDR3 is TGCGCCAGCAGAGATTACGGCAGGGGCCATTCACCCCTCCACTTT. This rearrangement joins TRBV10-2 to TRBJ1-6; TRBD1 is a possible D gene (6 bases). CDR1 WSHSY and CDR2 SAAADI come from the germline V gene. Deletions cut 6 bases from V and 8 bases from J, with 17 bases between. CDR3 length: 15 residues.

V usage is TRBV25-1 and J usage is TRBJ2-2, with TRBD1 matching over 9 bases. From germline, CDR1 is MGHDK and CDR2 SYGVNS. With V trimmed by 9 bases and J by 1 base, 3 bases remained unmatched. There are 14 residues in the CDR3. CDR3 in amino acids: CASKGQGNTGELFF. The CDR3 DNA follows: TGTGCCAGTAAGGGACAGGGGAACACCGGGGAGCTGTTTTTT.

This chain links TRBV6-6 with TRBJ2-7; 7 positions agree with TRBD2. The trim removed 6 bases at V and 6 bases at J, leaving 14 bases unmatched. The length of the CDR3 is 15 residues. Germline CDR1 and CDR2: MNHNY and SVGAGI (reference sequence). The CDR3 protein is CASSPLGLEEFEQYF. The CDR3 DNA follows: TGTGCCAGCAGCCCCCTCGGACTAGAAGAATTCGAGCAGTACTTC.

The chain is built from TRBV4-3 and TRBJ2-1, with 8 bases that match TRBD1. This CDR3 is built from 14 residues. V shed 4 bases and J 6 bases; nucleotides not matched to a gene: 5. Per the germline V gene, CDR1 is LGHNA and CDR2 is YSLEER. CDR3 in DNA: TGCGCCAGCAGCCGATGGACAGGGCGCAATGAGCAGTTCTTC. This codes for CASSRWTGRNEQFF.

The V gene is TRBV30, the J gene TRBJ2-6; D perhaps matches TRBD1 (5 bases). Trimming took 5 bases from V and 0 from J, leaving 14 bases between them. CDR1 and CDR2 (germline): GTSNPN, SVGIG (reference sequence). The CDR3 consists of 16 residues. The CDR3 protein is CAWVLPGPSGANVLTF. CDR3 coding DNA: TGTGCCTGGGTCCTGCCAGGGCCCTCTGGGGCCAACGTCCTGACTTTC.

The chain employs TRBV6-4 and TRBJ1-5; 7 bases are a match to TRBD1. V was pared by 9 bases and J by 3 bases, with 11 bases of the junction left unmatched. There are 15 residues in the CDR3. CDR1 is MRHNA and CDR2 is SNTAGT in the germline V gene. Here the CDR3 DNA reads TGTGCCAGAAGAGGGGACAGCTCTTCCAATCAGCCCCAGCATTTT. Its translation: CARRGDSSSNQPQHF.

This chain uses TRBV29-1 with TRBJ2-5, with D possibly TRBD2 on 5 matching bases. This CDR3 is built from 12 residues. Trimming cost V 2 bases and J 7 bases, with 11 bases left between them. CDR1 is SQVTM, CDR2 ANQGSEA, per germline. As DNA, the CDR3 is TGCAGCGTTGAACGGGGAGTCGGGACCCAGTACTTC. Translated, it gives CSVERGVGTQYF.

The chain joins TRBV5-6 to TRBJ1-4, with 7 bases fitting TRBD1. V lost 4 bases to trimming and J lost 6 bases; unmatched junction nucleotides: 6. Germline V gene lookup returns CDR1 SGHDT and CDR2 YYEEEE. This CDR3 spans 14 amino acids. CDR3 sequence: CASSMTGSDEKLFF. The CDR3 nucleotides read TGTGCCAGCAGCATGACAGGGAGTGATGAAAAACTGTTTTTT.

The chain is built from TRBV7-2 and TRBJ1-1, with a tentative D call TRBD1 (5 bases). Per the germline V gene, CDR1 is SGHTA and CDR2 is FQGNSA. This CDR3 has 13 residues. Trimming pared 2 bases from V and 6 bases from J, leaving 10 bases between. The CDR3 DNA sequence: TGTGCCAGCAGCTTATTAATCAGGGCTGAAGCTTTCTTT. Protein sequence: CASSLLIRAEAFF.

V usage is TRBV27 and J usage is TRBJ2-1; 10 bases line up with TRBD2. From germline, CDR1 is MNHEY and CDR2 SMNVEV (reference sequence). The CDR3 extends over 14 amino acids. V was clipped by 10 bases and J by 8 bases; unmatched bases: 11. CDR3 loop: CATTGLASTDEQFF. In nucleotides, the CDR3 is TGTGCCACTACGGGACTAGCGAGTACCGATGAGCAGTTCTTC.

The rearrangement joins TRBV13 to TRBJ2-3; possibly TRBD2 for D (5 bases). The CDR3 totals 13 residues. Trimming removed 5 bases at V and 1 base at J, with 7 bases between. In germline, CDR1 is PRHDT, CDR2 FYEKMQ (reference sequence). CDR3 amino acids: CASSPGGTDTQYF. DNA for the CDR3: TGTGCCAGCAGCCCCGGGGGCACAGATACGCAGTATTTT.

This chain uses TRBV27 with TRBJ1-1; D unclear. This CDR3 contains 13 residues. V was shortened by 8 bases and J by 1 base, with 11 bases between the two germline ends. Germline V gene sequence: CDR1 MNHEY, CDR2 SMNVEV (reference sequence). The CDR3 sequence is CASRGETNTEAFF. The DNA for the CDR3 is TGTGCCAGCCGGGGTGAAACGAACACTGAAGCTTTCTTT.

The chain employs TRBV5-8 and TRBJ2-5, with 11 bases matching TRBD2. CDR1 and CDR2 from the germline V gene are SGHTS and YDEGEE. V shed 4 bases and J 2 bases; nucleotides not matched to a gene: 4. CDR3 length: 15 amino acids. The CDR3 protein is CASSLGLAAQETQYF. The DNA of the CDR3 is TGTGCCAGCAGCCTGGGACTAGCGGCTCAAGAGACCCAGTACTTC. The variable domain in full, with the rest retrieved from reference TRBV5-8 and TRBJ2-5, is EAGVTQSPTHLIKTRGQQATLRCSPISGHTSVYWYQQALGLGLQFLLWYDEGEERNRGNFPPRFSGRQFPNYSSELNVNALELEDSALYLCASSLGLAAQETQYFGPGTRLLVL.

V and J are TRBV7-8 and TRBJ2-1; 7 bases are a match to TRBD2. The CDR3 runs 16 residues. V shed 4 bases, J shed 3 bases, and the junction held 9 bases outside the gene matches. Germline V gene lookup returns CDR1 SGHVS and CDR2 FQNEAQ. In DNA, the CDR3 is TGTGCCAGCAGCTCCCCGGAGTCTAGCGGCTACAATGAGCAGTTCTTC. Residues: CASSSPESSGYNEQFF.

The chain uses TRBV18 and TRBJ1-5, with 8 nucleotides matching TRBD1. CDR3 length equals 17 residues. The germline gives CDR1 KGHSH, CDR2 LQKENI. The V gene end was trimmed by 3 bases and the J gene end by 0 bases; junction bases not matched to a gene: 7. The CDR3 protein is CASSPLGQGNSNQPQHF. The CDR3 nucleotides are TGTGCCAGCTCACCTCTCGGACAGGGTAATAGCAATCAGCCCCAGCATTTT.

This clone was seen only once. The gene calls are TRBV19 and TRBJ1-3, with no clear D. The CDR3 covers 13 residues. CDR1 LNHDA and CDR2 SQIVND come from the germline V gene (reference sequence). Trimming left V 3 bases short and J 7 bases short, with 10 bases between. This CDR3 reads CASSIGNGNTIYF. The CDR3 DNA follows: TGTGCCAGTAGTATTGGAAACGGGAACACCATATATTTT.

J is TRBJ1-1 and V is TRBV18; a possible D gene is TRBD1 (5 bases). This CDR3 has 16 residues. Trimming took off 1 base at V and 1 base at J, with 13 bases between the two ends. CDR1 and CDR2 (germline): KGHSH, LQKENI. Here the CDR3 DNA reads TGTGCCAGCTCACCACGGGTCGGGGGAGGGAACACTGAAGCTTTCTTT. This translates into CASSPRVGGGNTEAFF. Filled out from reference TRBV18 and TRBJ1-1, the complete variable domain reads NAGVMQNPRHLVRRRGQEARLRCSPMKGHSHVYWYRQLPEEGLKFMVYLQKENIIDESGMPKERFSAEFPKEGPSILRIQQVVRGDSAAYFCASSPRVGGGNTEAFFGQGTRLTVV.

Notes on this clone: At one boundary the junction diverges from the germline segment, which might be a read error. In nucleotides, the CDR3 is TGTTCCAGCACCGAACAGGGCTACGAGCAGTACTTC. The encoded protein is CSSTEQGYEQYF. The rearrangement uses TRBV7-9 and TRBJ2-7; tentative D call: TRBD1 (6 bases). There are 12 residues in the CDR3. Per the germline V gene, CDR1 is SEHNR and CDR2 is FQNEAQ (reference sequence).